This TCR beta chain stems from a study of blood T cells in healthy people across ages. CDR3 length equals 14 residues. The germline V gene encodes CDR1 SGHTA and CDR2 FQGTGA. Trimming pared 2 bases from V and 12 bases from J, leaving 17 bases between. This clonotype was found many times. Peripheral blood, around 9.4 milliliters per donor, was collected. Together with a sample-barcoded 5' primer, a J-beta primer mix was included in a second PCR lasting 7 to 11 cycles. TCRdb re-called the 5' RACE reads through MiXCR, storing one row per CDR3 protein. In the table there are 450,000 to 700,000 distinct CDR3 sequences, 25% to 30% of which are singletons.

The sample was blood. The rearrangement links TRBV7-3 to TRBJ2-1; D gene ambiguous. The receptor was derived from a woman in her seventies in good health. In DNA, the CDR3 is TGTGCCAGCAGCTTAGAAGATCAACGCGATCGGCAGTTCTTC. Translated, it gives CASSLEDQRDRQFF. Full variable domain (missing parts from reference TRBV7-3 and TRBJ2-1): GAGVSQTPSNKVTEKGKYVELRCDPISGHTALYWYRQSLGQGPEFLIYFQGTGAADDSGLPNDRFFAVRPEGSVSTLKIQRTERGDSAVYLCASSLEDQRDRQFFGPGTRLTVL.